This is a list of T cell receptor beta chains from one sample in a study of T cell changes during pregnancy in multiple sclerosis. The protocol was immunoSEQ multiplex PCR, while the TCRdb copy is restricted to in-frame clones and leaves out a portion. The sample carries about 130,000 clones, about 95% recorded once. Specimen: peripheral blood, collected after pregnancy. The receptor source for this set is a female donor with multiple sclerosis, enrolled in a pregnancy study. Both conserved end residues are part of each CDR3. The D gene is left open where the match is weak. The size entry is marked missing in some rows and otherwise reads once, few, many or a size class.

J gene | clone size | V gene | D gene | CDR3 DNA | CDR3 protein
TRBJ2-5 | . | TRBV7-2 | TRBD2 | TGTGCCAGCAGCTTAAAGCGGGGGAAAGAGACCCAGTACTTC | CASSLKRGKETQYF
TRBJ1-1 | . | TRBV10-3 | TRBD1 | TGTGCCATCAGTGAGCCCGTAAGACCCAGGGGGGATGCTTTCTTT | CAISEPVRPRGDAFF
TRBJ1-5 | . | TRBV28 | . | TGTGCCGCCAAGTTCCAGGGTATCAGCAATCAGCCCCAGCATTTT | CAAKFQGISNQPQHF
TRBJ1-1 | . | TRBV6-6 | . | TGTGCCAGCAGTTTGCGCCCCCGGGTGCCGAACACTGAAGCTTTCTTT | CASSLRPRVPNTEAFF
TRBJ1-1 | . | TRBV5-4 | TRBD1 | TGTGCCAGCAGCTTGAGCCGGGACAGGAGGGGAACTGAAGCTTTCTTT | CASSLSRDRRGTEAFF
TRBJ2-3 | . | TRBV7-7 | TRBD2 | TGTGCTAGCGGCAAACGGGAGGGCGATACGCAGTATTTT | CASGKREGDTQYF
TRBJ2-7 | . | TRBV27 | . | TGTGCCAGCAGTTTAGGTCTAGGCTACGAGCAGTACTTC | CASSLGLGYEQYF
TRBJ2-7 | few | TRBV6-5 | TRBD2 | TGTGCCAGCAGTCCACCGGGACTAGCGTACGAGCAGTACTTC | CASSPPGLAYEQYF
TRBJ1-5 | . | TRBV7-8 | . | TGTGCCAGCAGCGGAAGGGGAGGGTGGACCGACAATCAGCCCCAGCATTTT | CASSGRGGWTDNQPQHF
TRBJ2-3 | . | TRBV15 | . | TGTGCCACCAGCAGAGATCTTAGCAGGGGCACAGATACGCAGTATTTT | CATSRDLSRGTDTQYF
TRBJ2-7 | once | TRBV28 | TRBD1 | TGTGCCAGCAGCCTGGGACAGATAGCCTACGAGCAGTACTTC | CASSLGQIAYEQYF
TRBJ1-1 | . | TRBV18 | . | TGTGCCAGCTCACGAGGGATGCCCTTGAACACTGAAGCTTTCTTT | CASSRGMPLNTEAFF
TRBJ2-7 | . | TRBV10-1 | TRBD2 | TGCGCCAGCAGTGAACTAGCGGAAACCTACGAGCAGTACTTC | CASSELAETYEQYF
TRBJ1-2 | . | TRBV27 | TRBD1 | TGTGCCAGCAGAAAAACCGGGACAGGGAACTATGGCTACACCTTC | CASRKTGTGNYGYTF
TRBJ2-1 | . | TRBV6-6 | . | TGTGCCAGCAGCCCGCTTACTCGAAGCTCCTACAATGAGCAGTTCTTC | CASSPLTRSSYNEQFF
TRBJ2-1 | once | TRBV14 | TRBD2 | TGTGCCAGCAGCCAAACGCGGGAGGCCATCTACAATGAGCAGTTCTTC | CASSQTREAIYNEQFF
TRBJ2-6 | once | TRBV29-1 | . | TGCAGCGTTGCTACCTCTGGGGCCAACGTCCTGACTTTC | CSVATSGANVLTF
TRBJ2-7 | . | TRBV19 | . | TGTGCCTCAGCACAGGGCCGAGGGGTTCCCTACGAGCAGTACTTC | CASAQGRGVPYEQYF
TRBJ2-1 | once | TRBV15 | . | TGTGCCACCAGCAGACAACTCTACAATGAGCAGTTCTTC | CATSRQLYNEQFF
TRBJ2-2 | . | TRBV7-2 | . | TGTGCCAGCGGCGGACATAACACCGGGGAGCTGTTTTTT | CASGGHNTGELFF
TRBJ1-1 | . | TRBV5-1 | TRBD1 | TGCGCCAGCATCGGACAGGTTGGGGCTCGCACTGAAGCTTTCTTT | CASIGQVGARTEAFF
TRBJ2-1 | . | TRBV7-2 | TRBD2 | TGTGCCAGCAGCTTAGAGGGGACTAGCGGGAGACATGAGCAGTTCTTC | CASSLEGTSGRHEQFF
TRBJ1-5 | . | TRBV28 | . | TGTGCCAGCAGTTTCGGAGGGCGCGGGCCCCAGCATTTT | CASSFGGRGPQHF
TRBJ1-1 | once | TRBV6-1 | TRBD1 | TGTGCCAGCAGAACGACAGGGGGCAACACTGAAGCTTTCTTT | CASRTTGGNTEAFF
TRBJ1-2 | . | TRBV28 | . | TGTGCCAGCACTACCTCGGGGGGCGTCACTGGCTACACCTTC | CASTTSGGVTGYTF
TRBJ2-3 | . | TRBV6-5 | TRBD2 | TGTGCCAGCAGTCTCCTAGCGGGCACAGATACGCAGTATTTT | CASSLLAGTDTQYF
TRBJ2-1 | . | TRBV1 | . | TGCACCAGCAGCCAAGAGACCAGCGGCTCTTCGTTTTTTGAGTTCTTC | CTSSQETSGSSFFEFF
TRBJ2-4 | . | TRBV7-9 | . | TGTGCCAGCAGCTTAGGGACAGACCTAGCCAAAAACATTCAGTACTTC | CASSLGTDLAKNIQYF
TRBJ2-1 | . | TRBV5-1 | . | TGCGCCAGCAGCTTGGACCCGGGGCAGGTGAACACCGGGACTCGATACAATGAGCAGTTCTTC | CASSLDPGQVNTGTRYNEQFF
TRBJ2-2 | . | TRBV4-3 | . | TGCGCCAGCAGCCAAGGACATAGGACCGGGGAGCTGTTTTTT | CASSQGHRTGELFF
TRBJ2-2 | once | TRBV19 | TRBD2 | TGTGCCAGTAGTGCCACACTAGCGGGCGGCACCGGGGAGCTGTTTTTT | CASSATLAGGTGELFF
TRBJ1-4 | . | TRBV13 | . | TGTGCCAGCAGCCCCCCGGAGGCGGGGGAAAAACTGTTTTTT | CASSPPEAGEKLFF
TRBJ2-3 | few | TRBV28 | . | TGTGCCAGCAGTACGTCTTTTGGGCTAAGAGACACAGATACGCAGTATTTT | CASSTSFGLRDTDTQYF
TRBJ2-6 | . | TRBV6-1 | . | TGTGCCAGCAGTGCATTAACGAGTTATGGGGCCAACGTCCTGACTTTC | CASSALTSYGANVLTF
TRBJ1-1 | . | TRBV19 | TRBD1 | TGTGCCAGTAGGGACAGGGGAAGGGCCGACACTGAAGCTTTCTTT | CASRDRGRADTEAFF
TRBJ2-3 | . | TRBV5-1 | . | TGCGCCAGCAGCTTGGAACAGAGCACAGATACGCAGTATTTT | CASSLEQSTDTQYF
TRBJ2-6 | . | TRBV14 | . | TGTGCCAGCAGCCGCTGGAGCTCTGGGGCCAACGTCCTGACTTTC | CASSRWSSGANVLTF
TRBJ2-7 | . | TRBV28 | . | TGTGCCAGCAGTTTCGGAACTAGCCCGGGGAACTACGAGCAGTACTTC | CASSFGTSPGNYEQYF
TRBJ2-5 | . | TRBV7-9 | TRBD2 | TGTGCCAGCAGCTTATCAGGGAGGGAAGAGACCCAGTACTTC | CASSLSGREETQYF
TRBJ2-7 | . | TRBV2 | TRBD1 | TGTGCCAGCAGGGGACAGGGGAGGGGGTACGAGCAGTACTTC | CASRGQGRGYEQYF
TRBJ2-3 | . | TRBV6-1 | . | TGTGCCAGCAGGGGCGGGGGCACAGATACGCAGTATTTT | CASRGGGTDTQYF
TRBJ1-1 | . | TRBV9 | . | TGTGCCAGCAGCCCCTCGGAGGGGTCTGAAGCTTTCTTT | CASSPSEGSEAFF
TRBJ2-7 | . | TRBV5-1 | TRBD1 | TGCGCCAGCAGCCATCTTTTTATGGGACAGGGCTACGAGCAGTACTTC | CASSHLFMGQGYEQYF
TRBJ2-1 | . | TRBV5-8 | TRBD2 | TGTGCCAGCAGCATAGAATTAGCGGGAGGCACCTACAATGAGCAGTTCTTC | CASSIELAGGTYNEQFF
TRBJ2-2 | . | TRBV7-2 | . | TGTGCCAGCAGCTTAGGTGGGCGGGGGCAATCCACCGGGGAGCTGTTTTTT | CASSLGGRGQSTGELFF
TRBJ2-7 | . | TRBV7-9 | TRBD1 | TGTGCCAGCAGCTCCGGGACAGGGCAGTACGAGCAGTACTTC | CASSSGTGQYEQYF
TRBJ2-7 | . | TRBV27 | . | TGTGCCAGCAGGCTACTGGGGCGGGACGTCGAGCAGTACTTC | CASRLLGRDVEQYF
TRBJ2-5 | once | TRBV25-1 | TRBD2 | TGTGCCAGCAGCGAAGGACTAGCGGGAATCTCGTACCAAGAGACCCAGTACTTC | CASSEGLAGISYQETQYF
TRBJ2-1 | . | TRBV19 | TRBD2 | TGTGCCACCACCTCGAGCGGGAGGTCGATATATGAGCAGTTCTTC | CATTSSGRSIYEQFF
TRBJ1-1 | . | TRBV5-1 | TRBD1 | TGCGCCAGCAGCTCGAAAGGACAGGGGATAGGGAACACTGAAGCTTTCTTT | CASSSKGQGIGNTEAFF
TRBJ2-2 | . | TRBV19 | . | TGTGCCTGCGGAGGACTGGGGACCGGGGAGCTGTTTTTT | CACGGLGTGELFF
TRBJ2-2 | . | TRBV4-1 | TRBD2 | TGCGCCAGCAGACCTCCTAGCGGGAGTATCTCCGGGGAGCTGTTTTTT | CASRPPSGSISGELFF
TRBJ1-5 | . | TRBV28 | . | TGTGCCAGCAGTCCACTGGACATAAGAAATCAGCCCCAGCATTTT | CASSPLDIRNQPQHF